The source of this TCR beta chain is a study of beta chain features in type 1 diabetes. About the study: Patients were similar to healthy donors in age and gender (as well as in cell yields).

The sequenced template was cDNA made from the entire isolated RNA. The study sequenced naive, central memory and regulatory T cell samples to an average of roughly 4 million reads. The table came from immunoSEQ multiplex PCR; TCRdb's copy has only in-frame clones and leaves some out. This sample carries 300,000 to 350,000 clones, roughly 8% of them seen once, and the ten largest clones take around 0.44%. This CDR3 is built from 15 residues. The germline gives CDR1 LGHNA, CDR2 YNFKEQ. V was pared by 0 bases and J by 11 bases, with 19 bases between. Material for sequencing was central memory CD4+ T cells from blood. The rearrangement uses TRBV4-2 and TRBJ1-1; possible D gene TRBD1, 5 bases. This clonotype originated in a woman in her late teens or twenties in good health. The CDR3, as DNA: TGTGCCAGCAGCCAAGATCTAGGGTGGCGGGGGGACGCTTTCTTT. Protein sequence: CASSQDLGWRGDAFF.